The rows below give T cell receptor beta chains drawn from one sample of a study of CD8+ T cells in alopecia areata. Sequenced by immunoSEQ multiplex PCR; TCRdb stores in-frame clones only, minus some. Of tens of thousands of clones in the sample, 55% were seen once. The specimen sequenced was NKG2D-high CD8+ T cells sorted from blood. The source of these receptors is a human donor with alopecia areata. Both conserved end residues are part of each CDR3. The size entry is marked missing in some rows and otherwise reads once, few, many or a size class.

j_gene | abundance | v_gene | CDR3aa
TRBJ2-6 | few | TRBV5-4 | CASSSGDGGANVLTF
TRBJ1-1 | - | TRBV9 | CASSVGWGHATEAFF
TRBJ1-2 | - | TRBV27 | CASSFMGGHNYGYTF
TRBJ2-1 | - | TRBV2 | CASSVGSYNEQFF
TRBJ1-6 | - | TRBV9 | CASSVARQGEGSNSPLHF
TRBJ2-1 | - | TRBV28 | CASSSGQLYNEQFF
TRBJ2-3 | - | TRBV19 | CASSILLAGASDTQYF
TRBJ2-7 | few | TRBV13 | CASSNRHSNEQYF
TRBJ1-1 | - | TRBV6-5 | CASKTGKTEAFF
TRBJ2-1 | few | TRBV6-6 | CASSYKAGPYNEQFF
TRBJ1-5 | - | TRBV4-1 | CASSQEGYSNQPQHF
TRBJ2-5 | - | TRBV6-6 | CASSYAVRVQETQYF
TRBJ2-7 | - | TRBV5-6 | CASSDDRVSPYEQYF
TRBJ2-2 | - | TRBV2 | CASSPGTGGWNTGELFF
TRBJ2-7 | few | TRBV29-1 | CSVETDTPYEQYF
TRBJ2-7 | - | TRBV13 | CASSPERLAGSYEQYF
TRBJ1-3 | few | TRBV6-6 | CASSYVRGFSGNTIYF
TRBJ2-1 | once | TRBV6-5 | CASRPTSGRYNEQFF
TRBJ1-2 | - | TRBV4-3 | CASSPNLANYGYTF
TRBJ2-2 | - | TRBV11-2 | CASSRKGGGGDTGELFF
TRBJ2-7 | - | TRBV28 | CASSFPDRVNSEQYF
TRBJ2-7 | once | TRBV5-1 | CASSLADGYEQYF
TRBJ2-5 | few | TRBV5-6 | CASSTGPLAHFQETQYF
TRBJ2-7 | few | TRBV19 | CASSIGLGPYEQYF
TRBJ2-1 | - | TRBV4-3 | CASSLDRAVYNEQFF
TRBJ2-3 | - | TRBV5-4 | CASSFSTDTQYF
TRBJ1-1 | - | TRBV7-9 | CASSLAQGKITEAFF
TRBJ2-7 | - | TRBV2 | CASRNLDKSYEQYF
TRBJ1-1 | - | TRBV4-3 | CASSLLPGVNTEAFF